This TCR beta chain was sequenced in a study of glioma-infiltrating T cells after dendritic cell vaccination. Fresh-frozen tumor tissue and more than two years of survival data were available for all. The CDR3 has 12 residues. With 6 bases clipped from V and 8 bases from J, the junction kept 5 bases outside the gene matches. From germline, CDR1 is MNHEY and CDR2 SMNVEV (reference sequence). Profiling relied on immunoSEQ multiplex PCR, and the TCRdb table lists in-frame clones only, not all of them. The top ten hold 9.5% to 15% of the sample, which has fewer than 110,000 clones, roughly 76% seen once.

Specimen: blood, collected before dendritic cell vaccination. The sequence was collected from a human donor with glioblastoma. The rearrangement uses TRBV27 and TRBJ1-2; 8 bases are shared with TRBD1. The CDR3 protein is CASRRQGSGYTF. CDR3 nucleotide sequence: TGTGCCAGCAGGCGACAGGGGAGCGGCTACACCTTC.